This T cell receptor beta chain was sequenced in a study of blood T cell repertoires in COVID-19. Turning to the study itself: Collection of acute and convalescent COVID-19 samples took place in the United States, Italy and Spain.

Original handling: How many nucleated cells were present was estimated from reference gene primer amplification. Repertoires were generated with immunoSEQ multiplex PCR, while TCRdb's copy carries only in-frame clones and drops some. V and J calls and clone size come straight from that table; D and trimming were deduced from the DNA. This table has approximately 200,000 clones, approximately 86% appearing once. The J segment lost 4 bases and the V segment lost 7 bases, leaving 8 bases of the junction unmatched. The CDR3 sequence is 14 residues long. Germline assignment: CDR1 MNHEY and CDR2 SVGAGI. Cohorts were based on clinical histories the participants reported. Symptom resolution, clearance, or two negative PCRs marked the recovered donors of Cohort 3. This clone was seen once.

The receptor's source is a woman aged 25 to 45 who had recovered from COVID-19. The chain is built from TRBV6-5 and TRBJ2-3; 7 bases agree with TRBD2. The sample was PBMCs or T cells enriched from blood (not recorded which). The CDR3 loop is CASTKAAGPDTQYF. The CDR3 nucleotides are TGTGCCAGCACCAAGGCAGCGGGGCCAGATACGCAGTATTTT.